This T cell receptor beta chain was sequenced for a study of technical replicates of blood from several donors. Sequencing used immunoSEQ multiplex PCR; TCRdb keeps in-frame clones, though not all of them. The repertoire consists of 55,000 to 75,000 clones, with just under 95% occurring once and the leading ten covering 2.5% to 3.5%. The V end was cut by 5 bases, the J end by 3 bases, with 5 bases between. The CDR3 loop spans 12 amino acids. Germline V gene sequence: CDR1 LNHDA, CDR2 SQIVND (reference sequence). The sample was PBMCs. The V call is TRBV19, the J call TRBJ2-1, with no clear D. The source of this sequence is a human donor in good health. Some clones in this sample may be carry-over from other donors' samples. The CDR3 region has the DNA TGTGCCAGTAGTCAGGACTACAATGAGCAGTTCTTC. This sequence encodes CASSQDYNEQFF.